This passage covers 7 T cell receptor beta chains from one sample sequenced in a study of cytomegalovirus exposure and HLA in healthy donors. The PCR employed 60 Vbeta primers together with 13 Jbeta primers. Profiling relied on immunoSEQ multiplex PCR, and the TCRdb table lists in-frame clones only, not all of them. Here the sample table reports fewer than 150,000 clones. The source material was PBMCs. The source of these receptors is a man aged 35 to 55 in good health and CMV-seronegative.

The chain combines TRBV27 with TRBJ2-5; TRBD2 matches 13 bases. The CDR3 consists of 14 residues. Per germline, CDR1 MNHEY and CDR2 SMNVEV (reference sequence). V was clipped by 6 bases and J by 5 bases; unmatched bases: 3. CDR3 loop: CASSGLAGAETQYF. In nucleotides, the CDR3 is TGTGCCAGCAGCGGACTAGCGGGAGCCGAGACCCAGTACTTC.

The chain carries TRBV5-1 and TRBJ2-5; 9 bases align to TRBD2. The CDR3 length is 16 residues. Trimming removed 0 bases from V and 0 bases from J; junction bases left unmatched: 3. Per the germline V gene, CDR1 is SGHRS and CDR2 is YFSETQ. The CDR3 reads CASSLAQRGDQETQYF. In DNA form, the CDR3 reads TGCGCCAGCAGCTTGGCTCAGCGGGGGGACCAAGAGACCCAGTACTTC.

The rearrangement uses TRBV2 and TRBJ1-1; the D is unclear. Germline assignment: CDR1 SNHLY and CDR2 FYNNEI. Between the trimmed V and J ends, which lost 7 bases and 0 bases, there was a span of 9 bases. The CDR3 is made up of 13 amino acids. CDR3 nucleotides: TGTGCCAGCACAGAGGGCGTGAACACTGAAGCTTTCTTT. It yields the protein CASTEGVNTEAFF.

The CDR3 here is CASSLRQGAGSPLHF. CDR3 DNA sequence: TGTGCCAGCAGCTTAAGGCAGGGGGCTGGTTCACCCCTCCACTTT. The V gene is TRBV7-3, the J gene TRBJ1-6, with TRBD1 matching 8 bases. Germline-derived CDR1 and CDR2 are SGHTA and FQGTGA. The J segment lost 9 bases and the V segment lost 1 base, leaving 5 bases of the junction unmatched. The CDR3 runs to 15 residues.

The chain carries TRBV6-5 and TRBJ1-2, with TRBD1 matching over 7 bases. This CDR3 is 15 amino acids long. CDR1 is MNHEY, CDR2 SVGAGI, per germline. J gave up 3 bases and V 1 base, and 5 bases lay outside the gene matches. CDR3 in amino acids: CASSYYSGTDYGYTF. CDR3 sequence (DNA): TGTGCCAGCAGTTACTACTCCGGGACAGACTATGGCTACACCTTC.

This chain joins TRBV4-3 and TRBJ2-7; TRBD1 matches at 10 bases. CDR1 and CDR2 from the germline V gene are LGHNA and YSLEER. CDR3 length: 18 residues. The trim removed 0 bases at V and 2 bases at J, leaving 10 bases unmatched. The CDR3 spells CASSQDRPETGGTYEQYF. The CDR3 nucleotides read TGCGCCAGCAGCCAAGACCGCCCGGAGACAGGGGGCACCTACGAGCAGTACTTC.

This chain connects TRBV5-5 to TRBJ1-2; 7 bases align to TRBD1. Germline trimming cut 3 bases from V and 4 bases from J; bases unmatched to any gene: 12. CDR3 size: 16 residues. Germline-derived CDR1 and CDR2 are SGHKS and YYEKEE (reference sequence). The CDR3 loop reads CASSWTATGAGYGYTF. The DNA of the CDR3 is TGTGCCAGCAGCTGGACGGCTACAGGGGCCGGCTATGGCTACACCTTC.